This T cell receptor beta chain was sequenced for a study of OX40 agonist ivuxolimab in advanced cancers. At the level of the study: A male proportion of 70% to 90% was recorded, with mean age about 62 years and range roughly 23 to 90. A partial response was reached by three patients: one with hepatocellular carcinoma and two with cutaneous melanoma.

Profiled with immunoSEQ multiplex PCR; TCRdb holds only in-frame clones, not every one. The sample shows approximately 47,000 clones, 87% of them seen only once. Concerning this clone: Its matching antigen is unknown.

The CDR3 runs 15 residues. Trimming took 6 bases from V and 2 from J, leaving 14 bases between them. Germline lookup yields CDR1 MRHNA and CDR2 SNTAGT. Study outcomes and limitations: The study observed clonal expansion of CD4+ and CD8+ blood T cells by week 6 at 0.1 to 3.0 mg/kg.

The chain uses TRBV6-4 and TRBJ2-1; a weak D match, TRBD1 (6 bases). This receptor was identified in an adult with an advanced solid tumor such as melanoma, head and neck, liver or kidney cancer. The sequencing used CD4+ or CD8+ T cells sorted from blood, collected in a trial of the OX40 agonist ivuxolimab. The CDR3 sequence is CASSTGYFPYNEQFF. The CDR3 DNA reads TGTGCCAGCAGCACAGGGTACTTTCCCTACAATGAGCAGTTCTTC.